The present TCR beta chain was sequenced within a study of blood T cell repertoires in COVID-19. This CDR3 region has 15 residues. The V gene end was trimmed by 3 bases and the J gene end by 6 bases; junction bases not matched to a gene: 12. Germline V gene sequence: CDR1 DFQATT, CDR2 SNEGSKA (reference sequence). Generated by immunoSEQ multiplex PCR, the TCRdb table keeps only in-frame clones and is missing some. The table includes 200,000 to 250,000 clones, 86% detected once. The specimen was peripheral blood. The sequence was collected from a woman in her forties or fifties with acute or convalescent COVID-19. The V call is TRBV20-1, the J call TRBJ1-1, with 8 bases lining up with TRBD1. For the CDR3, the DNA is TGCAGTGCTAGTCCCCAGGGGGCAAGAGTGGCTGAAGCTTTCTTT. Amino acid sequence: CSASPQGARVAEAFF.